A selection of T cell receptor beta chains follows, all from one sample in a study of T cells in Graves' hyperthyroidism and ophthalmopathy. Using its own MiXCR run on the multiplex PCR reads, TCRdb lists one record per CDR3 protein. The table records some 380,000 distinct CDR3 sequences, about 13% of them present only once. Specimen: blood. Receptors were obtained from a man under 40 with Graves' hyperthyroidism that later progressed to Graves' ophthalmopathy. Both conserved end residues are part of each CDR3. A D gene is named only where the DNA matches it firmly. Not every row has a clone size; where given, it reads once, few, many or a size class.

>TRBD2|many|TRBV2
CASSERSSGHTGELFF
>-|-|TRBV28
CASCLSRPSYNKQFF
>TRBD1|-|TRBV7-9
CASSLEGTGNSPLHF
>-|many|TRBV28
CASSLFDSFYGYTF
>-|-|TRBV12-3/TRBV12-4
CASSLRQGRLNEQFF
>TRBD1|many|TRBV28
CASRTGSGPQHF
>-|many|TRBV3-1
CASSQDLRVSNQPQHF
>TRBD2|few|TRBV10-3
CAISEYFPGLAVYNEQFF
>TRBD1|few|TRBV2
CASRPRTGRDSPLHF
>-|many|TRBV30
CAGSELGETQYF
>-|-|TRBV29-1
CSVDNRGTDTQYF
>-|many|TRBV18
CASSPNAMNTEAFF
>-|few|TRBV29-1
CSVDRALGGNEQFF
>-|-|TRBV11-1
CASSSSPSDYTDTQYF
>TRBD1|-|TRBV27
CASSQGTGVNYGYTF
>TRBD1|many|TRBV11-2
CASSTGQGGYEQYF
>-|many|TRBV28
CASSLHGTNTEAFF
>-|-|TRBV5-8
CASSFGTADTEAFF
>-|-|TRBV4-1
CASSNPAGTEQYF
>-|many|TRBV7-8
CASSLGVGRGAYEQYF
>-|few|TRBV9
CASSVDSSTDTQYF
>TRBD2|many|TRBV3-1
CASSQGLAASTDTQYF
>-|-|TRBV5-1
CASSSENYGYTF
>-|few|TRBV19
CASSMSLQSGYTF
>-|many|TRBV12-5
CASGLSYYNEQFF
>-|many|TRBV27
CASSLGAGRPPNTGELFF
>-|-|TRBV6-5
CASSYPPEQDSYEQYF
>TRBD1|many|TRBV28
CASSPGQIYEQYF
>-|many|TRBV24-1
CATSVSTDTQYF
>TRBD1|many|TRBV2
CASRGTGHPEQYF
>-|once|TRBV9
CASSVSETGLYGYTF
>-|few|TRBV5-1
CASSPRGTSTNEKLFF
>-|many|TRBV9
CASSGRPSLTKNTEAFF
>TRBD2|few|TRBV6-5
CASSSGTTPYNERFF
>-|-|TRBV19
CASSTLLGNQPQHF
>-|many|TRBV3-1
CASSQERTKQYF
>TRBD1|many|TRBV2
CASRPGQGNQPQHF
>-|many|TRBV6-1
CASSLQVPGRWGSYEQYF
>-|few|TRBV9
CASSVSGRHNSPLHF
>-|-|TRBV18
CASSPLRSSYNEQFF
>-|few|TRBV4-1
CASSQVMNQPQHF
>TRBD1|many|TRBV2
CASRATGATNEKLFF
>-|few|TRBV5-1
CASSLGVSAKETQYF
>-|-|TRBV10-3
CAIKYQETQYF
>-|-|TRBV25-1
CASSEWPGPSTDTQYF
>TRBD2|few|TRBV13
CASSLGSGGTKNIQYF
>-|-|TRBV15
CATSRERAYGYTF
>TRBD1|few|TRBV9
CASSGRGHGTEAFF
>TRBD1|-|TRBV20-1
CSATRPGTANTEAFF
>-|many|TRBV12-3/TRBV12-4
CASSSGINYGYTF
>TRBD2|many|TRBV12-3/TRBV12-4
CASSLAAGGPETQYF
>-|many|TRBV2
CASSRTYEAFF
>-|many|TRBV28
CASSPGQGTDGYTF
>-|few|TRBV5-1
CASSLVLGWSSGANVLTF
>-|many|TRBV19
CASTDSRIDYGYTF
>TRBD1|many|TRBV6-1
CASSLTGFPDTQYF
>-|many|TRBV28
CASSPWDTGELFF